The 10 T cell receptor beta chains presented below share a single source sample, sequenced in a study of cytomegalovirus exposure and HLA in healthy donors. In the PCR, 60 Vbeta and 13 Jbeta primers were used. Libraries were prepared by immunoSEQ multiplex PCR; TCRdb keeps only in-frame clonotypes and omits some of them. In the table there are around 190,000 clones, over 75% of which are singletons. The sequenced sample was PBMCs. These receptors all come from a man aged 55-75 years in good health and CMV-seronegative.

The chain employs TRBV7-2 and TRBJ2-7, with 9 bases aligning to TRBD1. This CDR3 has 15 amino acids. V trimming: 5 bases; J trimming: 2 bases; junction bases outside the gene matches: 7. The germline V gene has CDR1 SGHTA and CDR2 FQGNSA. In DNA, the CDR3 is TGTGCCAGCAGCGGGGCCGGGACAGGGCCCTACGAGCAGTACTTC. Its protein is CASSGAGTGPYEQYF.

This sequence joins TRBV11-2 and TRBJ1-4, with 8 bases matching TRBD1. CDR3 size: 16 residues. Germline V gene data show CDR1 as SGHAT and CDR2 as FQNNGV. V was clipped by 5 bases and J by 2 bases; unmatched bases: 7. The CDR3 is CASSGWTGPTNEKLFF. CDR3 nucleotide sequence: TGTGCCAGCAGCGGATGGACAGGGCCCACTAATGAAAAACTGTTTTTT. Combining the CDR3 with reference TRBV11-2 and TRBJ1-4 gives the whole variable domain EAGVAQSPRYKIIEKRQSVAFWCNPISGHATLYWYQQILGQGPKLLIQFQNNGVVDDSQLPKDRFSAERLKGVDSTLKIQPAKLEDSAVYLCASSGWTGPTNEKLFFGSGTQLSVL.

The J gene is TRBJ2-4, the V gene TRBV18, with D uncertain. This CDR3 spans 13 amino acids. Between the trimmed V and J ends, which lost 2 bases and 8 bases, there was a span of 10 bases. Germline CDR1 is KGHSH and CDR2 is LQKENI. The CDR3 loop is CASSPSRLDIQYF. CDR3 DNA: TGTGCCAGCTCACCATCCAGGTTAGACATTCAGTACTTC. The complete variable domain, with remaining parts taken from reference TRBV18 and TRBJ2-4, reads NAGVMQNPRHLVRRRGQEARLRCSPMKGHSHVYWYRQLPEEGLKFMVYLQKENIIDESGMPKERFSAEFPKEGPSILRIQQVVRGDSAAYFCASSPSRLDIQYFGAGTRLSVL.

The chain recombines TRBV2 with TRBJ2-5; 12 positions match TRBD2. V dropped 6 bases and J dropped 4; count of bases not matched to a gene: 3. This CDR3 is built from 14 residues. The germline V gene encodes CDR1 SNHLY and CDR2 FYNNEI. CDR3 amino acids: CASRGTSGLETQYF. The CDR3 nucleotides read TGTGCCAGCAGGGGGACTAGCGGGTTAGAGACCCAGTACTTC.

This chain uses TRBV28 with TRBJ1-2; 10 bases match TRBD1. This CDR3 contains 14 residues. Germline CDR1 MDHEN, CDR2 SYDVKM. V lost 2 bases to trimming and J lost 4 bases; unmatched junction nucleotides: 1. CDR3 DNA sequence: TGTGCCAGCAGTTTAGGACAGGGGGGCTATGGCTACACCTTC. Translation: CASSLGQGGYGYTF.

This clone was recorded only once. The chain is built from TRBV30 and TRBJ1-1, with a possible D match to TRBD1 (6 bases). Germline V gene sequence: CDR1 GTSNPN, CDR2 SVGIG (reference sequence). The CDR3 contains 15 residues. Trimming removed 1 base at V and 6 bases at J, with 18 bases between. The CDR3 nucleotides are TGTGCCTGGAGTGAGGTAACAGGGCCCTTTTCTGAAGCTTTCTTT. This translates into CAWSEVTGPFSEAFF. The full variable domain, in which reference TRBV30 and TRBJ1-1 provide the parts outside the CDR3, is SQTIHQWPATLVQPVGSPLSLECTVEGTSNPNLYWYRQAAGRGLQLLFYSVGIGQISSEVPQNLSASRPQDRQFILSSKKLLLSDSGFYLCAWSEVTGPFSEAFFGQGTRLTVV.

The chain employs TRBV6-5 and TRBJ1-1; TRBD1 aligns across 9 bases. CDR3 length equals 15 residues. Germline loops: CDR1 MNHEY, CDR2 SVGAGI. The CDR3 DNA follows: TGTGACACACCCGGTACGGACAGGGGCGACACTGAAGCTTTCTTT. Its translation: CDTPGTDRGDTEAFF.

The chain carries TRBV2 and TRBJ1-5; 7 bases agree with TRBD1. Per germline, CDR1 SNHLY and CDR2 FYNNEI. With V trimmed by 8 bases and J by 4 bases, 5 bases remained unmatched. There are 13 residues in the CDR3. The CDR3 here is CASVGQQNQPQHF. CDR3 sequence (DNA): TGTGCCAGCGTGGGACAGCAGAATCAGCCCCAGCATTTT. The variable domain in full, with the rest retrieved from reference TRBV2 and TRBJ1-5, is EPEVTQTPSHQVTQMGQEVILRCVPISNHLYFYWYRQILGQKVEFLVSFYNNEISEKSEIFDDQFSVERPDGSNFTLKIRSTKLEDSAMYFCASVGQQNQPQHFGDGTRLSIL.

This chain joins TRBV30 and TRBJ1-4; TRBD1 agrees at 9 bases. CDR3 length equals 15 residues. In germline, CDR1 is GTSNPN, CDR2 SVGIG (reference sequence). Trimming at V came to 3 bases and at J to 8 bases, leaving 10 bases not matched to a gene. CDR3 DNA sequence: TGTGCCTGGAGGGGGACAGGGTTCTACGGGGAAAAACTGTTTTTT. It codes for CAWRGTGFYGEKLFF.

V is TRBV19 and J is TRBJ1-4; 8 nucleotides align to TRBD1. Germline V gene sequence: CDR1 LNHDA, CDR2 SQIVND (reference sequence). The CDR3 is 14 residues long. Trimming removed 2 bases from V and 7 bases from J; junction bases left unmatched: 3. CDR3 in amino acids: CASSIQGAGEKLFF. DNA of the CDR3: TGTGCCAGTAGTATACAGGGGGCTGGTGAAAAACTGTTTTTT.